What follows are 26 T cell receptor beta chains derived from one specimen sequenced in a study of cytomegalovirus exposure and HLA in healthy donors. 13 Jbeta primers and 60 Vbeta primers were used for the PCR. Data came from immunoSEQ multiplex PCR; TCRdb stores just in-frame clones and leaves some out. The sample totals about 130,000 clones; its top ten clones hold 1.5% to 1.8%. Sequencing was done on a sample of PBMCs. These receptor sequences come from a woman aged 40 to 49 in good health and CMV-seronegative.

The genes are TRBV5-1 and TRBJ1-3; no firm D call. Germline V CDR1 and CDR2: SGHRS, YFSETQ. Between the trimmed V and J ends, which lost 4 bases and 0 bases, there was a span of 11 bases. CDR3 length: 15 amino acids. Written as DNA, the CDR3 is TGCGCCAGCAGCCCTTTCCGGTACTCTGGAAACACCATATATTTT. This codes for CASSPFRYSGNTIYF.

This chain uses TRBV9 with TRBJ1-4; D possibly corresponds to TRBD1 (5 bases). V lost 3 bases and J 6 bases, leaving 15 bases between the germline ends. Germline lookup yields CDR1 SGDLS and CDR2 YYNGEE. The CDR3 extends over 15 amino acids. The CDR3: CASSGRRGGDEKLFF. CDR3 sequence (DNA): TGTGCCAGCAGCGGCCGGAGGGGTGGCGATGAAAAACTGTTTTTT. Using reference TRBV9 and TRBJ1-4 for the parts outside the CDR3, the full variable domain is DSGVTQTPKHLITATGQRVTLRCSPRSGDLSVYWYQQSLDQGLQFLIQYYNGEERAKGNILERFSAQQFPDLHSELNLSSLELGDSALYFCASSGRRGGDEKLFFGSGTQLSVL.

The DNA for the CDR3 is TGTGCCAGCATCCTCCTGGGGCAGCAAGAGACCCAGTACTTC. The encoded protein is CASILLGQQETQYF. This rearrangement joins TRBV5-6 to TRBJ2-5; tentatively, D is TRBD1 (5 bases). V was clipped by 6 bases and J by 2 bases, with 14 bases between them. The CDR3 consists of 14 residues. Germline lookup yields CDR1 SGHDT and CDR2 YYEEEE.

The V call is TRBV2, the J call TRBJ1-5; TRBD1 agrees at 7 bases. Per germline, CDR1 SNHLY and CDR2 FYNNEI. The CDR3 is made up of 14 amino acids. With 6 bases clipped from V and 5 bases from J, the junction kept 7 bases outside the gene matches. CDR3 in DNA: TGTGCCAGCAGGACAGGGAATAACGATCAGCCCCAGCATTTT. Protein: CASRTGNNDQPQHF.

The chain carries TRBV7-9 and TRBJ2-1, with D perhaps matching TRBD1 (5 bases). The CDR3 runs 14 residues. V was trimmed by 5 bases and J by 4 bases, leaving 12 bases between them. Germline loops: CDR1 SEHNR, CDR2 FQNEAQ (reference sequence). CDR3 bases: TGTGCCAGCAGCACCTTAAGGGGTTACAATGAGCAGTTCTTC. Its protein product is CASSTLRGYNEQFF.

V usage is TRBV19 and J usage is TRBJ1-2; 8 bases fit TRBD1. Germline assignment: CDR1 LNHDA and CDR2 SQIVND (reference sequence). V lost 5 bases and J lost 7; bases outside the gene matches: 9. This CDR3 is 14 amino acids long. The CDR3 here is CASSLRQGLGGYTF. The CDR3 DNA sequence: TGTGCCAGTAGTCTTCGACAGGGGCTGGGTGGCTACACCTTC.

V and J are TRBV7-2 and TRBJ1-2; no firm D call. The CDR3 covers 13 residues. The V end was cut by 1 base, the J end by 7 bases, with 10 bases between. The V gene's germline CDR1 is SGHTA and CDR2 FQGNSA. CDR3 sequence reads: CASSLVRGSGYTF. CDR3 bases: TGTGCCAGCAGCTTAGTGAGAGGCTCTGGCTACACCTTC. The entire variable domain, with the rest obtained from reference TRBV7-2 and TRBJ1-2, is as follows: GAGVSQSPSNKVTEKGKDVELRCDPISGHTALYWYRQSLGQGLEFLIYFQGNSAPDKSGLPSDRFSAERTGGSVSTLTIQRTQQEDSAVYLCASSLVRGSGYTFGSGTRLTVV.

This chain links TRBV11-2 with TRBJ1-1; D unresolved. Germline assignment: CDR1 SGHAT and CDR2 FQNNGV. This CDR3 is built from 13 residues. Trimming left V 1 base short and J 6 bases short, with 9 bases between. This CDR3 is CASSLGLTAEAFF. In DNA form, the CDR3 reads TGTGCCAGCAGCTTAGGCCTAACAGCTGAAGCTTTCTTT.

The chain uses TRBV10-3 and TRBJ1-2, with TRBD1 identical over 8 bases. The CDR3 covers 14 residues. CDR1 is ENHRY and CDR2 is SYGVKD in the germline V gene. The V segment lost 7 bases and the J segment 0 bases; nucleotides outside the gene matches: 4. The CDR3 coding sequence is TGTGCCATCACCCCGGACAGGGCTAACTATGGCTACACCTTC. Amino acids: CAITPDRANYGYTF.

V is TRBV27 and J is TRBJ2-5; 11 positions agree with TRBD1. The CDR3 is 14 residues long. V lost 8 bases to trimming and J lost 2 bases; unmatched junction nucleotides: 4. Looked up from germline, CDR1 is MNHEY and CDR2 is SMNVEV (reference sequence). CDR3 region: CASARDRGQETQYF. CDR3 in DNA: TGTGCCAGCGCCCGGGACAGGGGGCAAGAGACCCAGTACTTC.

V gene TRBV9 combines with J gene TRBJ1-2, with TRBD1 as a possible D gene (5 bases). Germline assignment: CDR1 SGDLS and CDR2 YYNGEE. CDR3 length: 14 amino acids. V was trimmed by 4 bases and J by 1 base, leaving 11 bases between them. The CDR3 coding sequence is TGTGCCAGCAGCTTAGGGACTGGTAACTATGGCTACACCTTC. Encoded protein: CASSLGTGNYGYTF.

The chain couples TRBV13 to TRBJ2-7; 8 bases line up with TRBD1. CDR1 is PRHDT, CDR2 FYEKMQ, per germline (reference sequence). Trimming removed 5 bases from V and 5 bases from J; junction bases left unmatched: 5. This CDR3 has 13 amino acids. CDR3 coding DNA: TGTGCCAGCAGCACTTGGACAGGGAACGAGCAGTACGTC. Protein: CASSTWTGNEQYV.

CDR3 loop: CASSSERSSYNEQFF. The CDR3 region has the DNA TGTGCCAGCAGCTCCGAGCGGAGCTCCTACAATGAGCAGTTCTTC. The chain employs TRBV7-9 and TRBJ2-1; D is possibly TRBD2 (5 bases). Between the trimmed V and J ends, which lost 4 bases and 0 bases, there was a span of 10 bases. Germline loops: CDR1 SEHNR, CDR2 FQNEAQ (reference sequence). CDR3 length equals 15 residues.

The rearrangement uses TRBV19 and TRBJ2-7; 10 bases fit TRBD1. With 5 bases clipped from V and 4 bases from J, the junction kept 5 bases outside the gene matches. Germline CDR1 and CDR2: LNHDA and SQIVND (reference sequence). CDR3 length: 14 amino acids. The CDR3 is CASSLGQGEYEQYF. As DNA, the CDR3 is TGTGCCAGTAGTCTTGGACAGGGGGAATACGAGCAGTACTTC. The variable domain in full, completed from reference TRBV19 and TRBJ2-7, reads DGGITQSPKYLFRKEGQNVTLSCEQNLNHDAMYWYRQDPGQGLRLIYYSQIVNDFQKGDIAEGYSVSREKKESFPLTVTSAQKNPTAFYLCASSLGQGEYEQYFGPGTRLTVT.

V gene TRBV7-2 combines with J gene TRBJ1-3, with 7 bases identical to TRBD1. After removal of 5 bases from V and 5 bases from J, the junction contained 9 bases not matched to a gene. The CDR3 runs 15 residues. Germline CDR1 reads SGHTA; CDR2 reads FQGNSA. The CDR3 reads CASSPYLGQRNTIYF. The DNA for the CDR3 is TGTGCCAGCAGCCCCTACCTGGGACAGCGAAACACCATATATTTT. The full variable domain, rest sourced from reference TRBV7-2 and TRBJ1-3, is GAGVSQSPSNKVTEKGKDVELRCDPISGHTALYWYRQSLGQGLEFLIYFQGNSAPDKSGLPSDRFSAERTGGSVSTLTIQRTQQEDSAVYLCASSPYLGQRNTIYFGEGSWLTVV.

V is TRBV28 and J is TRBJ1-6; 7 bases are shared with TRBD1. The V and J ends lost 6 bases and 11 bases, in that order; junction bases with no gene match: 13. CDR1 and CDR2 (germline): MDHEN, SYDVKM. The length of the CDR3 is 15 residues. The CDR3 coding sequence is TGTGCCAGCAGATCTACCGGGACAGCCGGGACACCCCTCCACTTT. Translated, it gives CASRSTGTAGTPLHF.

The J gene is TRBJ1-4, the V gene TRBV25-1, with a tentative D call TRBD1 (6 bases). Trimming left V 3 bases short and J 3 bases short, with 14 bases between. Germline-derived CDR1 and CDR2 are MGHDK and SYGVNS. The length of the CDR3 is 16 residues. CDR3 nucleotides: TGTGCCAGCAGTGATACGAGGACAGCCTCTAATGAAAAACTGTTTTTT. Its protein product is CASSDTRTASNEKLFF. Complete variable domain (other parts from reference TRBV25-1 and TRBJ1-4): EADIYQTPRYLVIGTGKKITLECSQTMGHDKMYWYQQDPGMELHLIHYSYGVNSTEKGDLSSESTVSRIRTEHFPLTLESARPSHTSQYLCASSDTRTASNEKLFFGSGTQLSVL.

The rearrangement links TRBV19 to TRBJ1-1; TRBD1 matches at 7 bases. Germline V gives CDR1 LNHDA, CDR2 SQIVND (reference sequence). The CDR3 contains 15 residues. After removal of 7 bases from V and 1 base from J, the junction contained 9 bases not matched to a gene. The CDR3 sequence: CASISSGTANTEAFF. The CDR3 region has the DNA TGTGCCAGTATTTCCTCCGGGACAGCGAACACTGAAGCTTTCTTT.

The chain has TRBV7-3 and TRBJ2-7; TRBD2 aligns across 9 bases. Trimming removed 1 base from V and 2 bases from J; junction bases left unmatched: 3. Germline CDR1 SGHTA, CDR2 FQGTGA. The CDR3 totals 15 residues. The CDR3, as DNA: TGTGCCAGCAGCTTAATGCGGGGGGGTACCTACGAGCAGTACTTC. It specifies CASSLMRGGTYEQYF.

The chain employs TRBV2 and TRBJ1-6; TRBD1 might be the D (5 bases). This CDR3 is built from 12 residues. Germline assignment: CDR1 SNHLY and CDR2 FYNNEI. Trimming took off 11 bases at V and 13 bases at J, with 18 bases between the two ends. DNA of the CDR3: TGTGCCGCGGGGCCCCAGGAGATTCCCCTCCACTTT. It codes for CAAGPQEIPLHF.

This chain links TRBV11-2 with TRBJ1-5, with 10 bases aligning to TRBD1. With V trimmed by 6 bases and J by 2 bases, 4 bases remained unmatched. Germline V gene data show CDR1 as SGHAT and CDR2 as FQNNGV. The length of the CDR3 is 15 residues. The CDR3 DNA follows: TGTGCCAGCAGTCCGACAGGGGGCCGCAATCAGCCCCAGCATTTT. Translated, it gives CASSPTGGRNQPQHF. Based on the CDR3 plus reference TRBV11-2 and TRBJ1-5, the full variable domain is EAGVAQSPRYKIIEKRQSVAFWCNPISGHATLYWYQQILGQGPKLLIQFQNNGVVDDSQLPKDRFSAERLKGVDSTLKIQPAKLEDSAVYLCASSPTGGRNQPQHFGDGTRLSIL.

This chain uses TRBV4-3 with TRBJ2-4, with 9 positions matching TRBD1. Germline V gene lookup returns CDR1 LGHNA and CDR2 YSLEER. V trimming: 1 base; J trimming: 7 bases; junction bases outside the gene matches: 5. The CDR3 is 15 amino acids. CDR3 nucleotide sequence: TGCGCCAGCAGCCAAGCCGGACAGGGGATGAACATTCAGTACTTC. It translates to CASSQAGQGMNIQYF.

The V gene is TRBV2, the J gene TRBJ2-1, with TRBD2 as a possible D gene (6 bases). The CDR3 spans 13 residues. V lost 8 bases, J lost 5 bases, and 13 bases lay in between. Per germline, CDR1 SNHLY and CDR2 FYNNEI. The CDR3 spells CASCWAGNNEQFF. The CDR3 DNA is TGTGCCAGCTGTTGGGCGGGGAACAATGAGCAGTTCTTC.

The V call is TRBV19, the J call TRBJ1-2; a weak D match, TRBD1 (6 bases). The CDR3 runs to 12 residues. Germline loops: CDR1 LNHDA, CDR2 SQIVND (reference sequence). V was shortened by 11 bases and J by 8 bases, with 18 bases between the two germline ends. The CDR3 DNA reads TGTGCCGGGATGACAGGCGCCGGGGGCTACACCTTC. Residues: CAGMTGAGGYTF.

The CDR3 DNA sequence: TGCAGCGTTGGACAGGGAAGTAATTCACCCCTCCACTTT. Its translation: CSVGQGSNSPLHF. The V call is TRBV29-1, the J call TRBJ1-6, with 7 bases identical to TRBD1. Germline loops: CDR1 SQVTM, CDR2 ANQGSEA. V dropped 4 bases and J dropped 6; count of bases not matched to a gene: 3. The CDR3 is 13 residues long.

V usage is TRBV9 and J usage is TRBJ2-7, with D possibly being TRBD2 (6 bases). Germline V gives CDR1 SGDLS, CDR2 YYNGEE. The CDR3 has 15 residues. Trimming pared 1 base from V and 3 bases from J, leaving 14 bases between. The CDR3 loop reads CASSVNRDSLYEQYF. In DNA form, the CDR3 reads TGTGCCAGCAGCGTAAACCGGGACTCCCTCTACGAGCAGTACTTC. Complete variable domain (other parts from reference TRBV9 and TRBJ2-7): DSGVTQTPKHLITATGQRVTLRCSPRSGDLSVYWYQQSLDQGLQFLIQYYNGEERAKGNILERFSAQQFPDLHSELNLSSLELGDSALYFCASSVNRDSLYEQYFGPGTRLTVT.